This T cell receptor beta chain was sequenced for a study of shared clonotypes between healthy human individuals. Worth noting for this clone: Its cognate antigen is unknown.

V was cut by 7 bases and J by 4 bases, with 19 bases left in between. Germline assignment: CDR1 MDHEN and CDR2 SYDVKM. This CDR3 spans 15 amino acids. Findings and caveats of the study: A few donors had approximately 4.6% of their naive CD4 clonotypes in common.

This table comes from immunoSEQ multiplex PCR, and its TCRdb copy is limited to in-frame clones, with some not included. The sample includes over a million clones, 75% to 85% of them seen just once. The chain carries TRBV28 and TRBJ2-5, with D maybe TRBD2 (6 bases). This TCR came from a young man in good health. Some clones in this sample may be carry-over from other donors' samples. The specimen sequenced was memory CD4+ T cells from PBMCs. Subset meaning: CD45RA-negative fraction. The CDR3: CASNSLGGGGETQYF. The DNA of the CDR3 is TGTGCCAGCAACTCCCTGGGGGGAGGCGGAGAGACCCAGTACTTC. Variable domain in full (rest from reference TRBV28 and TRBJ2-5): DVKVTQSSRYLVKRTGEKVFLECVQDMDHENMFWYRQDPGLGLRLIYFSYDVKMKEKGDIPEGYSVSREKKERFSLILESASTNQTSMYLCASNSLGGGGETQYFGPGTRLLVL.